This T cell receptor (beta chain) was obtained from a study of Graves' ophthalmopathy and Graves' hyperthyroidism. This clonotype was seen many times. RNA transcripts served as template for amplifying TCR beta CDR3 sequences. HTBI primers were used in a first-round RT-PCR, which preceded a second-round multiplex PCR. In TCRdb, the multiplex PCR reads were re-called with MiXCR into one record per CDR3 protein. There are around 1.1 million distinct CDR3 sequences in the sample; about 36% occur only once, and 8.5% to 14% lies in the top ten. Trimming cost V 5 bases and J 0 bases; bases outside gene matches: 3. The CDR3 length is 17 residues. Per germline, CDR1 SGHVS and CDR2 FNYEAQ.

The V gene is TRBV7-6, the J gene TRBJ2-2, with 13 bases fitting TRBD2. The TCR comes from an adult man with Graves' hyperthyroidism. Sequenced input: peripheral blood or thyroid tissue (not recorded which). The CDR3 nucleotides read TGTGCCAGCAGCCAGGGACTAGCGGGGCCGAACACCGGGGAGCTGTTTTTT. It translates to CASSQGLAGPNTGELFF.